The entry below describes one TCR beta chain. This sample is part of a study of technical replicates of blood from a few donors. Method: immunoSEQ multiplex PCR; TCRdb's copy keeps in-frame clones and lacks some. The sample records 100,000 or so clones, about 95% being singletons. This TCR was sampled from a human donor in good health. The source material was T cells isolated from PBMCs.

In DNA, the CDR3 is TGTGCCAGCATAACCGGGAACAGGGGATATGGCTACACCTTC. As protein: CASITGNRGYGYTF. This chain connects TRBV2 to TRBJ1-2, with 7 bases fitting TRBD1. V lost 7 bases, J lost 5 bases, and 10 bases stayed unmatched. The CDR3 is made up of 14 amino acids. Germline CDR1 is SNHLY and CDR2 is FYNNEI.